Listed below are T cell receptor beta chains from one sample, sequenced in a study of OX40 agonist ivuxolimab in advanced cancers. Some clones are missing from TCRdb's copy, which holds only in-frame ones; the method was immunoSEQ multiplex PCR. The sample contains tens of thousands of clones, less than 90% of which appear only once. The source was CD4+ or CD8+ T cells sorted from blood, collected in a trial of the OX40 agonist ivuxolimab. Receptor source: an adult with an advanced solid tumor such as melanoma, head and neck, liver or kidney cancer. Each CDR3 is given with its conserved first and last residue. Fields, in order: J gene, D gene, clone size, V gene, CDR3 DNA, CDR3 protein. D genes are given only for firm matches. Size is omitted from some rows. Given values are once, few, many or a class for expanded clones.

J: TRBJ1-1; D: .; size: .; V: TRBV27; DNA: TGTGCCAGCAGTTTAAAGGTAGGAGGCACTGAAGCTTTCTTT; CDR3: CASSLKVGGTEAFF
J: TRBJ1-2; D: TRBD1; size: .; V: TRBV30; DNA: TGTGCCTGGAGTGGAACAGGGGGCGGCTATGGCTACACCTTC; CDR3: CAWSGTGGGYGYTF
J: TRBJ2-5; D: .; size: .; V: TRBV7-2; DNA: TGTGCCTGCCGGCGGGGCGGGAACCAAGAGACCCAGTACTTC; CDR3: CACRRGGNQETQYF
J: TRBJ2-7; D: .; size: .; V: TRBV6-1; DNA: TGTGCCAGCACCCTGGGCATGGGAGGGGGCAACGAGCAGTACTTC; CDR3: CASTLGMGGGNEQYF
J: TRBJ2-5; D: TRBD1; size: few; V: TRBV2; DNA: TGTGCCGGATCCCCACCTCCGGGACAGGGGCGGCAAGAGACCCAGTACTTC; CDR3: CAGSPPPGQGRQETQYF
J: TRBJ1-1; D: .; size: .; V: TRBV28; DNA: TGTGCCAGCAGGGAGAACACTGAAGCTTTCTTT; CDR3: CASRENTEAFF
J: TRBJ1-6; D: .; size: .; V: TRBV19; DNA: TGTGCCAGTAGTATAGAAGGGGCCGGATCACCCCTCCACTTT; CDR3: CASSIEGAGSPLHF
J: TRBJ2-5; D: .; size: .; V: TRBV6-1; DNA: TGTGCCAGCAGTGACCTTTGGGGCAGGGTGGGAGAGACCCAGTACTTC; CDR3: CASSDLWGRVGETQYF
J: TRBJ2-1; D: TRBD2; size: .; V: TRBV7-3; DNA: TGTGCCAGCAGCTTAAGTGGGACTAGCCCTAATGAGCAGTTCTTC; CDR3: CASSLSGTSPNEQFF
J: TRBJ1-1; D: .; size: few; V: TRBV21-1; DNA: TGTGCCAGCAGGGACACCGGGGAAGCTTTCTTT; CDR3: CASRDTGEAFF
J: TRBJ2-1; D: TRBD2; size: once; V: TRBV28; DNA: TGTGCCAGCAGTGCAAGGACTAGCGGGGTCAATGAGCAGTTCTTC; CDR3: CASSARTSGVNEQFF
J: TRBJ2-3; D: TRBD2; size: once; V: TRBV30; DNA: TGTGCCTGGAGTGGGAAGGTAGCGGGGACAGATACGCAGTATTTT; CDR3: CAWSGKVAGTDTQYF